Listed here are 30 T cell receptor beta chains from one sample, sequenced in a study of blood T cell repertoires in COVID-19 (dated by TCRdb to the early 2020s). The protocol used for the library was the immunoSEQ multiplex PCR assay. This immuneACCESS table, as held by TCRdb, lists in-frame sequences with V and J called but not all clones. Of the missing ones, under half trace to an unresolved V gene in checked studies; the others have no known cause. The sample profile shows under 200,000 clones; about 85% of them were found once. The ten largest clones represent 1% to 1.5% of the sample. The sample was peripheral blood. The receptor set was obtained from a man between 60 and 75 years old who had recovered from COVID-19.

The rearrangement uses TRBV30 and TRBJ1-1; 8 bases agree with TRBD1. Germline V CDR1 and CDR2: GTSNPN, SVGIG (reference sequence). The CDR3 runs to 13 residues. The V gene end was trimmed by 5 bases and the J gene end by 3 bases; junction bases not matched to a gene: 5. CDR3 region: CAWEPTGDTEAFF. CDR3 in DNA: TGTGCCTGGGAACCGACAGGGGACACTGAAGCTTTCTTT.

The chain uses TRBV6-5 and TRBJ1-2; D remains unclear. The CDR3 length is 14 residues. CDR1 and CDR2 from the germline V gene are MNHEY and SVGAGI. Between the trimmed V and J ends, which lost 2 bases and 4 bases, there was a span of 11 bases. CDR3: CASSYSLTAYGYTF. The CDR3 bases are TGTGCCAGCAGTTACAGCCTAACAGCCTATGGCTACACCTTC.

In this sample, this clone turned up once. The genes are TRBV7-9 and TRBJ2-3, with 8 bases matching TRBD2. The CDR3 extends over 14 amino acids. Germline loops: CDR1 SEHNR, CDR2 FQNEAQ (reference sequence). Trimming at V came to 5 bases and at J to 2 bases, leaving 3 bases not matched to a gene. CDR3 nucleotide sequence: TGTGCCAGCAGCCCAGCGGGAGACACAGATACGCAGTATTTT. Protein: CASSPAGDTDTQYF.

The V and J genes are TRBV11-2 and TRBJ2-7, with 7 bases lining up with TRBD1. CDR1 SGHAT and CDR2 FQNNGV come from the germline V gene. V shed 5 bases, J shed 5 bases, and the junction held 9 bases outside the gene matches. The CDR3 covers 14 residues. As DNA, the CDR3 is TGTGCCAGCAGCCGCGCGACAGGGCCCCACGAGCAGTACTTC. It is translated as CASSRATGPHEQYF.

About this clone itself: One junction end disagrees with the germline gene, perhaps due to a read error. The CDR3 spells CASSLGPGTGYEQYF. The CDR3 DNA reads as TGTGCTAGCAGCTTAGGACCCGGGACTGGGTACGAGCAGTACTTC. The rearrangement uses TRBV7-7 and TRBJ2-7; D possibly corresponds to TRBD2 (6 bases). The CDR3 is 15 amino acids. The germline gives CDR1 SSHAT, CDR2 FNYEAQ (reference sequence).

Concerning this clone: Other DNA sequences within the sample encode an identical CDR3. The chain uses TRBV30 and TRBJ1-6; D gene ambiguous. Germline lookup yields CDR1 GTSNPN and CDR2 SVGIG (reference sequence). The ends were cut back, 0 bases at V and 7 bases at J, with 13 bases in the middle. CDR3 length: 15 residues. Written as DNA, the CDR3 is TGTGCCTGGAGTGTTGGGCGGTCGGGGAATTCACCCCTCCACTTT. This codes for CAWSVGRSGNSPLHF. The entire variable domain, with the rest obtained from reference TRBV30 and TRBJ1-6, is as follows: SQTIHQWPATLVQPVGSPLSLECTVEGTSNPNLYWYRQAAGRGLQLLFYSVGIGQISSEVPQNLSASRPQDRQFILSSKKLLLSDSGFYLCAWSVGRSGNSPLHFGNGTRLTVT.

The chain employs TRBV7-2 and TRBJ2-1, with 8 bases aligning to TRBD2. Trimming removed 5 bases from V and 7 bases from J; junction bases left unmatched: 10. The CDR3 consists of 15 residues. Germline assignment: CDR1 SGHTA and CDR2 FQGNSA. CDR3 sequence reads: CASSPRGGLRNEQFF. The CDR3 DNA is TGTGCCAGCAGCCCCCGGGGGGGCCTAAGGAATGAGCAGTTCTTC.

The CDR3: CSVVSPGMNTEAFF. CDR3 sequence (DNA): TGCAGCGTTGTTTCCCCCGGGATGAACACTGAAGCTTTCTTT. The rearrangement links TRBV29-1 to TRBJ1-1; D gene unclear. Between the trimmed V and J ends, which lost 4 bases and 0 bases, there was a span of 12 bases. Per the germline V gene, CDR1 is SQVTM and CDR2 is ANQGSEA. The CDR3 runs 14 residues.

This sequence joins TRBV7-3 and TRBJ2-1; no clear D gene. Trimming pared 2 bases from V and 0 bases from J, leaving 8 bases between. Germline V gene sequence: CDR1 SGHTA, CDR2 FQGTGA. The CDR3 is 15 amino acids. CDR3 DNA: TGTGCCAGCAGCTTAGATTGGAGCTCCTACAATGAGCAGTTCTTC. This sequence encodes CASSLDWSSYNEQFF.

The rearrangement joins TRBV7-3 to TRBJ2-7; the D gene is possibly TRBD1 (6 bases). The V end lost 2 bases, the J end lost 0 bases, and 11 bases lay between the germline ends. CDR1 is SGHTA, CDR2 FQGTGA, per germline. This CDR3 is 15 amino acids long. The CDR3 sequence: CASSLSRGSSYEQYF. CDR3 nucleotides: TGTGCCAGCAGCTTATCTAGGGGGAGCTCCTACGAGCAGTACTTC.

The V and J genes are TRBV5-4 and TRBJ2-1; D may be TRBD1 (5 bases). This CDR3 is 15 amino acids long. Germline V gene sequence: CDR1 SGHNT, CDR2 YYREEE (reference sequence). The germline V and J ends were trimmed by 4 bases and 0 bases, with 11 bases remaining between them. The CDR3 here is CASSPMTVSYNEQFF. CDR3 bases: TGTGCCAGCAGCCCGATGACAGTCTCCTACAATGAGCAGTTCTTC.

The gene calls are TRBV7-9 and TRBJ2-7; 8 bases match TRBD2. Germline CDR1 reads SEHNR; CDR2 reads FQNEAQ (reference sequence). The CDR3 is made up of 16 amino acids. V was clipped by 5 bases and J by 3 bases; unmatched bases: 12. CDR3 loop: CASSPREGLPRYEQYF. DNA of the CDR3: TGTGCCAGCAGCCCACGGGAGGGGCTACCACGCTACGAGCAGTACTTC.

The V call is TRBV6-6, the J call TRBJ1-2; 7 positions agree with TRBD1. The germline V gene has CDR1 MNHNY and CDR2 SVGAGI (reference sequence). The CDR3 loop spans 13 amino acids. V lost 6 bases, J lost 6 bases, and 7 bases stayed unmatched. CDR3 bases: TGTGCCAGCAGCTCGGGACAGCTTAATGGCTACACCTTC. It yields the protein CASSSGQLNGYTF.

This chain joins TRBV19 and TRBJ1-2; TRBD1 might be the D (5 bases). V was trimmed by 5 bases and J by 1 base, leaving 11 bases between them. The CDR3 covers 14 residues. CDR1 and CDR2 from the germline V gene are LNHDA and SQIVND (reference sequence). CDR3 sequence: CASSPGTDNYGYTF. CDR3 nucleotide sequence: TGTGCCAGTAGTCCTGGGACTGATAACTATGGCTACACCTTC.

The chain links TRBV10-3 to TRBJ1-1, with D possibly being TRBD1 (5 bases). V was cut by 2 bases and J by 5 bases, with 12 bases left in between. Germline CDR1 ENHRY, CDR2 SYGVKD. The CDR3 extends over 14 amino acids. The CDR3 DNA follows: TGTGCCATCAGTGAGAAGCAGGGTTGGACTGAAGCTTTCTTT. Its protein product is CAISEKQGWTEAFF.

This clone was found once. J is TRBJ2-1 and V is TRBV6-1; no firm D call. This CDR3 comprises 13 residues. Germline values: CDR1 MNHNS, CDR2 SASEGT. Trimming shortened V by 2 bases and J by 7 bases, and 9 bases separated the two germline ends. CDR3 residues: CASSEPERNEQFF. For the CDR3, the DNA is TGTGCCAGCAGTGAACCCGAGAGGAATGAGCAGTTCTTC.

The V gene is TRBV5-8, the J gene TRBJ2-1; D might be TRBD1 (6 bases). V lost 1 base to trimming and J lost 0 bases, with 14 bases between them. Germline lookup yields CDR1 SGHTS and CDR2 YDEGEE. This CDR3 is built from 17 residues. The CDR3 spells CASSLMRGIASYNEQFF. The CDR3 DNA reads as TGTGCCAGCAGCTTGATGAGGGGGATCGCCTCCTACAATGAGCAGTTCTTC.

The chain is built from TRBV5-1 and TRBJ1-4; no clear D gene. Deletions cut 1 base from V and 2 bases from J, with 6 bases between. The V gene's germline CDR1 is SGHRS and CDR2 YFSETQ. This CDR3 has 14 amino acids. The CDR3 DNA follows: TGCGCCAGCAGCTTGCAGTCTACTAATGAAAAACTGTTTTTT. Its translation: CASSLQSTNEKLFF. The variable domain in full, with the rest retrieved from reference TRBV5-1 and TRBJ1-4, is KAGVTQTPRYLIKTRGQQVTLSCSPISGHRSVSWYQQTPGQGLQFLFEYFSETQRNKGNFPGRFSGRQFSNSRSEMNVSTLELGDSALYLCASSLQSTNEKLFFGSGTQLSVL.

The CDR3 spells CASSSDRGQGTGELFF. CDR3 nucleotides: TGTGCCAGCAGCTCGGACAGGGGGCAGGGCACCGGGGAGCTGTTTTTT. The rearrangement links TRBV7-3 to TRBJ2-2, with TRBD1 matching over 11 bases. CDR1 is SGHTA, CDR2 FQGTGA, per germline. V lost 4 bases to trimming and J lost 4 bases; unmatched junction nucleotides: 5. The CDR3 extends over 16 amino acids.

The chain carries TRBV30 and TRBJ1-2, with 9 bases lining up with TRBD1. J lost 8 bases, V lost 2 bases, and 6 bases had no gene match. Looked up from germline, CDR1 is GTSNPN and CDR2 is SVGIG (reference sequence). This CDR3 is 13 amino acids long. CDR3 nucleotide sequence: TGTGCCTGGAGTACAGGGGGCGGGCCCGGCTACACCTTC. The encoded protein is CAWSTGGGPGYTF.

The rearrangement joins TRBV6-4 to TRBJ2-1; weak D call: TRBD2 (6 bases). The CDR3 totals 12 residues. Trimming cost V 3 bases and J 9 bases, with 9 bases left between them. Germline CDR1 is MRHNA and CDR2 is SNTAGT. In DNA form, the CDR3 reads TGTGCCAGCAGTGATTCGGAGGGTGAGCAGTTCTTC. Protein product: CASSDSEGEQFF.

The V gene is TRBV7-9, the J gene TRBJ2-7; a weak D match, TRBD1 (5 bases). The germline V and J ends were trimmed by 5 bases and 4 bases, with 12 bases remaining between them. The CDR3 is 13 residues long. Germline values: CDR1 SEHNR, CDR2 FQNEAQ (reference sequence). CDR3 sequence reads: CASSPSTAYEQYF. CDR3 in DNA: TGTGCCAGCAGCCCTTCGACAGCTTACGAGCAGTACTTC. The full variable domain, its missing parts supplied by reference TRBV7-9 and TRBJ2-7, is DTGVSQNPRHKITKRGQNVTFRCDPISEHNRLYWYRQTLGQGPEFLTYFQNEAQLEKSRLLSDRFSAERPKGSFSTLEIQRTEQGDSAMYLCASSPSTAYEQYFGPGTRLTVT.

Written as DNA, the CDR3 is TGTGCCAGCAGCTCACTAGCAAATGAGCAGTTCTTC. It is translated as CASSSLANEQFF. This chain connects TRBV6-5 to TRBJ2-1, with D possibly matching TRBD2 (6 bases). V was trimmed by 6 bases and J by 7 bases, leaving 10 bases between them. This CDR3 has 12 amino acids. Germline CDR1 is MNHEY and CDR2 is SVGAGI.

The rearrangement links TRBV3-1 (or the pseudogene TRBV3-2) to TRBJ2-7; 10 nucleotides match TRBD2. Germline V gene data show CDR1 as LGHDT and CDR2 as YNNKEL (reference sequence). J gave up 7 bases and V 1 base, and 13 bases lay outside the gene matches. CDR3 length equals 17 residues. CDR3 in amino acids: CASSQGLKLAGRHEQYF. CDR3 sequence (DNA): TGTGCCAGCAGCCAAGGATTAAAACTAGCGGGGCGGCATGAGCAGTACTTC.

The chain combines TRBV18 with TRBJ1-5; TRBD1 is a possible D gene (6 bases). Germline values: CDR1 KGHSH, CDR2 LQKENI. CDR3 length equals 13 residues. Trimming removed 3 bases from V and 6 bases from J, with 9 bases in between. As DNA, the CDR3 is TGTGCCAGCTCACCGGAGGACAGTCAGCCCCAGCATTTT. Protein sequence: CASSPEDSQPQHF.

The J gene is TRBJ1-2, the V gene TRBV5-3, with 7 bases that match TRBD1. TRBV5-3 is an ORF; its function is uncertain. After removal of 0 bases from V and 1 base from J, the junction contained 12 bases not matched to a gene. This CDR3 is 18 amino acids long. The CDR3 coding sequence is TGTGCCAGAAGCTTGGGTTTCATGACAGGGATCTGTAACTATGGCTACACCTTC. Translation gives CARSLGFMTGICNYGYTF.

The chain has TRBV5-1 and TRBJ1-2; D remains unclear. The CDR3 consists of 11 residues. Germline V gene sequence: CDR1 SGHRS, CDR2 YFSETQ. Between the trimmed V and J ends, which lost 0 bases and 8 bases, there was a span of 5 bases. This chain's CDR3 is CASSLGEGYTF. The CDR3 DNA sequence: TGCGCCAGCAGCTTGGGCGAAGGCTACACCTTC.

The gene calls are TRBV5-1 and TRBJ1-1; 9 nucleotides match TRBD1. CDR1 is SGHRS, CDR2 YFSETQ, per germline. J was trimmed by 3 bases and V by 3 bases; bases with no gene match: 12. CDR3 length: 17 residues. CDR3 nucleotides: TGCGCCAGCAGCTCATTACCCGGGACAGGGATTGACACTGAAGCTTTCTTT. This codes for CASSSLPGTGIDTEAFF.

This sequence joins TRBV19 and TRBJ1-5; 7 bases align to TRBD1. The V segment lost 9 bases and the J segment 0 bases; nucleotides outside the gene matches: 2. The CDR3 is made up of 13 amino acids. Germline lookup yields CDR1 LNHDA and CDR2 SQIVND (reference sequence). CDR3: CASGTDSNQPQHF. Here the CDR3 DNA reads TGTGCCAGCGGGACAGATAGCAATCAGCCCCAGCATTTT.

This clone was detected once. The CDR3, as DNA: TGCGCCAGCAGCCCCTCCTGGGGACTTACCTGGGGGGAGACCCAGTACTTC. This encodes CASSPSWGLTWGETQYF. V gene TRBV5-1 combines with J gene TRBJ2-5; D possibly corresponds to TRBD2 (6 bases). Germline V gene lookup returns CDR1 SGHRS and CDR2 YFSETQ. V lost 4 bases, J lost 5 bases, and 24 bases lay in between. CDR3 length: 17 residues.